This T cell receptor (beta chain) was recorded in a study of shared clonotypes between healthy human individuals. About the research overall: Each donor's CD8 memory used one plate, CD8 naive two, each CD4 subset three.

Study-level findings and limits: At large depth, rarefaction still showed sorted-subset sequencing to be incomplete. The generation probabilities recorded for non-shared clonotypes fell below those of clonotypes shared by all four donors.

CDR3 size: 15 residues. Germline loops: CDR1 LNHDA, CDR2 SQIVND (reference sequence). The junction had 6 bases not matched to a gene; V was cut back by 3 bases and J by 2 bases. In the naive CD8 group, cells lacked CD45RO and were positively selected for CCR7, so terminally differentiated effector memory CD45RA+ cells were left out. About this clone: Its antigen is unknown.

Sorted-subset replicate PCR reactions contained 200 to 250 ng DNA, corresponding to about 30,000 T cell genomes. Profiling relied on immunoSEQ multiplex PCR, and the TCRdb table lists in-frame clones only, not all of them. Found here are around 1,900,000 clones, 80% to 95% of them singletons; the top ten hold under 2%. Sequenced: naive CD8+ T cells from PBMCs. J is TRBJ1-2 and V is TRBV19, with 7 bases lining up with TRBD1. This clonotype was obtained from a man aged 18 to 30 in good health. Some clones in this sample may be carry-over from other donors' samples. The CDR3 coding sequence is TGTGCCAGTAGTATCGACAGGGTCGGAAACTATGGCTACACCTTC. Its translation: CASSIDRVGNYGYTF.